This record concerns one T cell receptor (beta chain) sequence. What it binds is unknown. Then a second PCR, running roughly 7 to 11 cycles, was carried out with a sample-barcoded 5' primer and a J-beta primer mix. TCRdb called the 5' RACE reads again in MiXCR, with one record for every CDR3 protein. Of fewer than 2 million distinct CDR3 sequences detected, 35% to 50% appear once; the ten largest clones hold 20% to 25%. This sample is drawn from a study of blood T cells in healthy people across ages. The CDR3 runs 12 residues. Germline values: CDR1 MNHEY, CDR2 SMNVEV (reference sequence). The germline V and J ends were trimmed by 8 bases and 5 bases, with 12 bases remaining between them. General observations from the study: Fewer expanded clones and more diversity marked long-lived versus aged donors. While age rose, TCR beta diversity per million T cells dropped in a roughly linear way.

The sequenced material came from blood. The TCR was taken from a human donor in good health. The J gene is TRBJ1-2, the V gene TRBV27; D not certain. CDR3 coding DNA: TGTGCCAGCCCGGCATGGTGTTATGGCTACACCTTC. Protein product: CASPAWCYGYTF.